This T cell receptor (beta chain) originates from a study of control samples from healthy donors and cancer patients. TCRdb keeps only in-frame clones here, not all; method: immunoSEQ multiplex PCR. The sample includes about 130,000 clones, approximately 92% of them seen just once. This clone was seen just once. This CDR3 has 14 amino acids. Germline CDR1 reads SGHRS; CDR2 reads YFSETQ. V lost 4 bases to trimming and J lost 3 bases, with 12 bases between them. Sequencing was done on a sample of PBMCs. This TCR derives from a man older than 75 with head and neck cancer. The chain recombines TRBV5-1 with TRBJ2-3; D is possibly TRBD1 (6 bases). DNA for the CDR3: TGCGCCAGCAGCACAGGGCCCGAAACAGATACGCAGTATTTT. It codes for CASSTGPETDTQYF.